These T cell receptor beta chains were read from a single sample in a study of identical twins. TCRdb recomputed calls from the 5' RACE reads with MiXCR, one row per CDR3 protein. The sample holds 450,000 or so distinct CDR3 sequences, 18% seen once. Sequenced sample: naive T cells sorted from blood. The receptors come from a man aged 45-60 years in good health. CDR3s include the opening cysteine and the closing phenylalanine or tryptophan. Each record gives: V gene, clone size, D gene, J gene, CDR3 DNA, CDR3 protein. The D gene is left open where the match is weak. Clone size is not always given. Where it is, it says once, few, many or a class for expanded clones.

V gene: TRBV15; clone size: few; D gene: -; J gene: TRBJ2-2; CDR3 DNA: TGTGCCACCAGCAGGGCCGGGACAATCTTCACCGGGGAGCTGTTTTTT; CDR3 protein: CATSRAGTIFTGELFF
V gene: TRBV5-1; clone size: few; D gene: TRBD2; J gene: TRBJ2-1; CDR3 DNA: TGCGCCAGCAGCTCGTTAGCGGGAGGGCCGTGGGAGCAGTTCTTC; CDR3 protein: CASSSLAGGPWEQFF
V gene: TRBV7-8; clone size: many; D gene: TRBD1; J gene: TRBJ2-1; CDR3 DNA: TGTGCCAGCAGCTTAGACAGGGGGCGCAACAATGAGCAGTTCTTC; CDR3 protein: CASSLDRGRNNEQFF
V gene: TRBV5-1; clone size: few; D gene: -; J gene: TRBJ2-7; CDR3 DNA: TGCGCCAGCAGCATAGCGGAGTCCTCCTACGAGCAGTACTTC; CDR3 protein: CASSIAESSYEQYF
V gene: TRBV5-1; clone size: many; D gene: TRBD2; J gene: TRBJ2-1; CDR3 DNA: TGCGCCAGCAGCCGAAGAGGGACTAGCGGGAGTACAGGTAACAATGAGCAGTTCTTC; CDR3 protein: CASSRRGTSGSTGNNEQFF
V gene: TRBV5-1; clone size: few; D gene: -; J gene: TRBJ2-3; CDR3 DNA: TGCGCCAGCAGCTTGGATGGGGCCAACCTTGATACGCAGTATTTT; CDR3 protein: CASSLDGANLDTQYF
V gene: TRBV29-1; clone size: many; D gene: TRBD1; J gene: TRBJ2-7; CDR3 DNA: TGCAGCGCCGAAGGGGGACAGCGAGGCTACGAGCAGTACTTC; CDR3 protein: CSAEGGQRGYEQYF
V gene: TRBV6-2/TRBV6-3; clone size: many; D gene: -; J gene: TRBJ2-7; CDR3 DNA: TGTGCCAGCACCGCCGCCGGGACAACCTACGAGCAGTACTTC; CDR3 protein: CASTAAGTTYEQYF
V gene: TRBV20-1; clone size: many; D gene: TRBD2; J gene: TRBJ2-7; CDR3 DNA: TGCAGTGCTTCTTTGGGGACTATCGGCTACGAGCAGTACTTC; CDR3 protein: CSASLGTIGYEQYF
V gene: TRBV6-5; clone size: -; D gene: -; J gene: TRBJ2-3; CDR3 DNA: TGTGCCAGCAGTTGGGCGGGGGATACGCAGTATTTT; CDR3 protein: CASSWAGDTQYF
V gene: TRBV20-1; clone size: few; D gene: -; J gene: TRBJ2-6; CDR3 DNA: TGCAGTGCTAGAGGCAGGTTCACTGGGGCCAACGTCCTGACTTTC; CDR3 protein: CSARGRFTGANVLTF
V gene: TRBV3-1; clone size: few; D gene: TRBD1; J gene: TRBJ1-2; CDR3 DNA: TGTGCCAGATTTCCCAAGACACAGGGGGGCTATGGCTACACCTTC; CDR3 protein: CARFPKTQGGYGYTF
V gene: TRBV27; clone size: few; D gene: -; J gene: TRBJ1-2; CDR3 DNA: TGTGCCAGCAGTCCAGACCACTATGGCTACACCTTC; CDR3 protein: CASSPDHYGYTF
V gene: TRBV12-3/TRBV12-4; clone size: many; D gene: -; J gene: TRBJ2-4; CDR3 DNA: TGTGCCAGCAGTTTTCGCGTAAGCAAAAACATTCAGTACTTC; CDR3 protein: CASSFRVSKNIQYF
V gene: TRBV27; clone size: once; D gene: -; J gene: TRBJ2-5; CDR3 DNA: TGTGCCAGCAGTTTAAGGACCGAGCCGGGGACCCAGTACTTC; CDR3 protein: CASSLRTEPGTQYF
V gene: TRBV5-1; clone size: -; D gene: -; J gene: TRBJ2-4; CDR3 DNA: TGCGCCAGCAGCTTGGCTCTCACCGAAAACATTCAGTACTTC; CDR3 protein: CASSLALTENIQYF
V gene: TRBV29-1; clone size: many; D gene: TRBD1; J gene: TRBJ2-7; CDR3 DNA: TGCAGCGGCGGACAGGCTCGGTACGAGCAGTACTTC; CDR3 protein: CSGGQARYEQYF
V gene: TRBV4-1; clone size: many; D gene: -; J gene: TRBJ2-1; CDR3 DNA: TGCGCCAGCAGCCGGGACAACTACAATGAGCAGTTCTTC; CDR3 protein: CASSRDNYNEQFF
V gene: TRBV10-3; clone size: many; D gene: -; J gene: TRBJ2-1; CDR3 DNA: TGTGCCATCGGGAGCTCCTACAATGAGCAGTTCTTC; CDR3 protein: CAIGSSYNEQFF
V gene: TRBV10-2; clone size: -; D gene: -; J gene: TRBJ2-7; CDR3 DNA: TGCGCCAGCAGGGAACCCGGGACACGCGAGCAGTACTTC; CDR3 protein: CASREPGTREQYF